The T cell receptor (beta chain) described here comes from a study of cytomegalovirus exposure and HLA in healthy donors. About the research overall: Of all 400 or so donors who were genotyped, roughly 81% belonged to the Caucasian-associated ancestry cluster.

Trimming took 0 bases from V and 12 from J; bases not matched to a gene: 5. The germline CDR1 and CDR2 sequences are LGHNA and YSLEER. The CDR3 is 13 residues long. It was with 60 Vbeta and 13 Jbeta primers that the PCR ran. This table comes from immunoSEQ multiplex PCR, and its TCRdb copy is limited to in-frame clones, with some not included. The top ten clones hold under 2.5% of a sample with roughly 160,000 clones, 79% of them seen once. The chain links TRBV4-3 to TRBJ2-1; 7 nucleotides align to TRBD2. This sequence originates from a man aged 40-49 years in good health and CMV-seronegative. The sample was PBMCs. The CDR3 nucleotides read TGCGCCAGCAGCCAAGATAGGAGGGAGGGGCAGTTCTTC. Translating gives CASSQDRREGQFF.